The clone carrying this T cell receptor beta chain was seen a few times. The antigen is undetermined. TCRdb reprocessed the reads via MiXCR and lists one record per CDR3 protein. The sample shows about 360,000 distinct CDR3 sequences, around a sixth of them seen only once. The record originates from a study of T cell repertoires in cytomegalovirus infection. Whole-study context: CMV infection plus the matching HLA type was flagged by public TCR beta signatures. Findings and limits, study-wide: HLA-C-restricted CMV clonotypes gave the most frequent clonotype in two of eight donors. Summed frequency of public TCR beta families distinguished CMV carriers with the relevant HLA.

CDR3 size: 14 residues. Germline lookup yields CDR1 SGHVS and CDR2 FQNEAQ. Trimming pared 3 bases from V and 2 bases from J, leaving 9 bases between. Sequenced material: PBMCs. This TCR came from a human donor in good health (CMV status not recorded). Some clones in this sample may be carry-over from other donors' samples. The J gene is TRBJ2-3, the V gene TRBV7-8; D ambiguous. In nucleotides, the CDR3 is TGTGCCAGCAGCTTTTATGGAAACACAGATACGCAGTATTTT. The encoded protein is CASSFYGNTDTQYF.